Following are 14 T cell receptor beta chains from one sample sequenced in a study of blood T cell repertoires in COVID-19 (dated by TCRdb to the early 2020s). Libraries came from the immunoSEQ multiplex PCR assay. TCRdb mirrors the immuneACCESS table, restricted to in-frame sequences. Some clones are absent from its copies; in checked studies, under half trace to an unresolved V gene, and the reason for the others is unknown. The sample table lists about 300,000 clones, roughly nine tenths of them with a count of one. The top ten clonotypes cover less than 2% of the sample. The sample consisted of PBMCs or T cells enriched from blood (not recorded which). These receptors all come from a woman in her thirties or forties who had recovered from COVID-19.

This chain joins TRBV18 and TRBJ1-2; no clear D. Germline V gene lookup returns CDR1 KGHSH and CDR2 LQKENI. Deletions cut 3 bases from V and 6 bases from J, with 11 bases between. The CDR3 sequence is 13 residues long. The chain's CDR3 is CASSPNGKDGYTF. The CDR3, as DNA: TGTGCCAGCTCACCTAACGGGAAAGATGGCTACACCTTC. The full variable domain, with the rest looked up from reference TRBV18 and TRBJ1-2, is NAGVMQNPRHLVRRRGQEARLRCSPMKGHSHVYWYRQLPEEGLKFMVYLQKENIIDESGMPKERFSAEFPKEGPSILRIQQVVRGDSAAYFCASSPNGKDGYTFGSGTRLTVV.

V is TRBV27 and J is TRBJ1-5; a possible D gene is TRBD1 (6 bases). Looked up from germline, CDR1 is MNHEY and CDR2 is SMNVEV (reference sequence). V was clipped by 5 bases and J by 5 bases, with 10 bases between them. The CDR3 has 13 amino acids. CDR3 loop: CASSRTGHQPQHF. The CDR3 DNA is TGTGCCAGCAGTCGCACAGGGCATCAGCCCCAGCATTTT.

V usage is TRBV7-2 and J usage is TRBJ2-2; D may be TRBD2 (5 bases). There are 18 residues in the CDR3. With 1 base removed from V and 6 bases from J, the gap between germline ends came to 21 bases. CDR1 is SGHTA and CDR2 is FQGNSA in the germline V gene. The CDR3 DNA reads TGTGCCAGCAGCTTAGAGCGGCAGTCCATCCTGAGCGCCGGGGAGCTGTTTTTT. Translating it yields CASSLERQSILSAGELFF.

The DNA of the CDR3 is TGTGCCAGCAGTTACCCGGGACTAGCGGGAACCAATGAGCAGTTCTTC. This gives the protein CASSYPGLAGTNEQFF. The chain is built from TRBV6-2 or TRBV6-3 and TRBJ2-1; TRBD2 matches at 13 bases. CDR1 is MNHEY, CDR2 SVGEGT, per germline. The CDR3 extends over 16 amino acids. Unmatched junction bases numbered 4, after V lost 2 bases and J lost 6 bases.

DNA for the CDR3: TGTGCCAGCAGCTTAGCGATTGTTCGAGGGGGCTCGTGGGAGACCCAGTACTTC. Amino acid sequence: CASSLAIVRGGSWETQYF. The V and J genes are TRBV7-6 and TRBJ2-5, with 7 bases fitting TRBD1. CDR3 length: 18 residues. CDR1 and CDR2 (germline): SGHVS, FNYEAQ. Losses at the gene ends were 0 bases for V and 5 bases for J; bases not matched to a gene: 15.

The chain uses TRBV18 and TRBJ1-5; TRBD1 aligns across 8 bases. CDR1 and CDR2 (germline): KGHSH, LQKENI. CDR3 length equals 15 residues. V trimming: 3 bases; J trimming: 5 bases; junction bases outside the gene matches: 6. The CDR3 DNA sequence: TGTGCCAGCTCACCTCAGGGGGCGCGGGATCAGCCCCAGCATTTT. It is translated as CASSPQGARDQPQHF.

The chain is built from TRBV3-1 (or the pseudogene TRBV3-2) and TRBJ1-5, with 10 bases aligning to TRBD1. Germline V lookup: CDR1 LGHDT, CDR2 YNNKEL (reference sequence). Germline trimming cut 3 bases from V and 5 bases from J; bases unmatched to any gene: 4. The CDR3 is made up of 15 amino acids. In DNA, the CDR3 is TGTGCCAGCAGCCACGGACAGGGGGACGATCAGCCCCAGCATTTT. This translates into CASSHGQGDDQPQHF.

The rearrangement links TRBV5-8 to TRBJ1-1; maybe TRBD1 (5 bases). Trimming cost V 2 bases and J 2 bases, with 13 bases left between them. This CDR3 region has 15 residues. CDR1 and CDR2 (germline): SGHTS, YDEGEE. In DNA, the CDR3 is TGTGCCAGCAGCTTAGAAAAGGGGCAAAACACTGAAGCTTTCTTT. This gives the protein CASSLEKGQNTEAFF.

The CDR3 loop reads CASTQRPLDRSNQPQHF. In DNA form, the CDR3 reads TGTGCCAGTACCCAAAGGCCCCTCGACAGGAGCAATCAGCCCCAGCATTTT. V is TRBV19 and J is TRBJ1-5; tentative D call: TRBD1 (6 bases). Germline lookup yields CDR1 LNHDA and CDR2 SQIVND (reference sequence). The V and J ends lost 7 bases and 1 base respectively, with 20 bases between them. The CDR3 spans 17 residues.

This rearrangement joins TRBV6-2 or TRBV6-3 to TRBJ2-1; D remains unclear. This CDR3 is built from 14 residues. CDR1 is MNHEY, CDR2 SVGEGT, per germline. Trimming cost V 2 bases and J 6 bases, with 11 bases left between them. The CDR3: CASSYASRINEQFF. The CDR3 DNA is TGTGCCAGCAGTTACGCTAGTAGGATCAATGAGCAGTTCTTC.

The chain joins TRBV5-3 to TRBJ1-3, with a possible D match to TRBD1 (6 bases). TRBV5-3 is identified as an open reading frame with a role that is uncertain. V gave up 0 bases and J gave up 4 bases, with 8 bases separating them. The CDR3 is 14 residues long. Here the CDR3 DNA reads TGTGCCAGAAGCTTGGTAGGGGGAGGAAACACCATATATTTT. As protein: CARSLVGGGNTIYF.

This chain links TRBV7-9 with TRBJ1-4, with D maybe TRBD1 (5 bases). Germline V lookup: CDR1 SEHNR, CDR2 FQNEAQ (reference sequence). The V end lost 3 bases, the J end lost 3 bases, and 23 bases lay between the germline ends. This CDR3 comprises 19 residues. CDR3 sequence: CASSFNLAWRGRANEKLFF. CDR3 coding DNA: TGTGCCAGCAGCTTTAATCTAGCGTGGCGGGGGAGAGCTAATGAAAAACTGTTTTTT.

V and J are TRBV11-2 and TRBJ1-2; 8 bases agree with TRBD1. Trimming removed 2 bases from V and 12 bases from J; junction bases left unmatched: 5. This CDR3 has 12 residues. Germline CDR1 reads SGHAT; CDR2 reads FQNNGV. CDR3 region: CASSLRDRTNTF. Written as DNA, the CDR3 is TGTGCCAGCAGCTTAAGGGACAGGACGAACACCTTC.

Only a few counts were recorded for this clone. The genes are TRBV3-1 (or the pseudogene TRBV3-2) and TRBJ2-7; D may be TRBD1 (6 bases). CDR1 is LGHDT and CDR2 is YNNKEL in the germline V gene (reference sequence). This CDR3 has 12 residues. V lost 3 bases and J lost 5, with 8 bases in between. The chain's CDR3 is CASSHRGHEQYF. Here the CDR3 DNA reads TGTGCCAGCAGCCACAGGGGACACGAGCAGTACTTC.